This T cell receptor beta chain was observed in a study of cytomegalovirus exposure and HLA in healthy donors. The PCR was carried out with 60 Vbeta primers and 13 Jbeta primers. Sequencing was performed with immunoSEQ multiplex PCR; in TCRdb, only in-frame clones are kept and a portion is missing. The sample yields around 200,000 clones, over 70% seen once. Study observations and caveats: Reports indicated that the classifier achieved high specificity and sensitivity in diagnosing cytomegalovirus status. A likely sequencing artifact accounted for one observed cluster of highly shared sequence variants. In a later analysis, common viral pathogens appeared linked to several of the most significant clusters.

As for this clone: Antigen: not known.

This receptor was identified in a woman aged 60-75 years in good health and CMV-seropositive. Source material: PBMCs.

The CDR3 sequence is CSARETQYF. DNA of the CDR3: TGCAGTGCCCGGGAGACCCAGTACTTC. The gene calls are TRBV20-1 and TRBJ2-5; D uncertain. The CDR3 is 9 amino acids. Germline V gene sequence: CDR1 DFQATT, CDR2 SNEGSKA (reference sequence). Trimming took 6 bases from V and 5 from J, leaving 4 bases between them.